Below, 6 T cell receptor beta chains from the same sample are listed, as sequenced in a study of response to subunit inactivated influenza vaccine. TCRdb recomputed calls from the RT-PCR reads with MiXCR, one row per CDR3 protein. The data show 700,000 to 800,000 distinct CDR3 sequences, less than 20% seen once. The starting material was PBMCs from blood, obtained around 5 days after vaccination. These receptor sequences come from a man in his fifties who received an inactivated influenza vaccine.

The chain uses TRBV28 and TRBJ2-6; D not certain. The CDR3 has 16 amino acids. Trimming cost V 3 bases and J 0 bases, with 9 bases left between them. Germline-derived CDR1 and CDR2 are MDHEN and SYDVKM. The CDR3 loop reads CASSLQVFSGANVLTF. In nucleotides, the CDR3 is TGTGCCAGCAGTTTGCAGGTGTTCTCTGGGGCCAACGTCCTGACTTTC.

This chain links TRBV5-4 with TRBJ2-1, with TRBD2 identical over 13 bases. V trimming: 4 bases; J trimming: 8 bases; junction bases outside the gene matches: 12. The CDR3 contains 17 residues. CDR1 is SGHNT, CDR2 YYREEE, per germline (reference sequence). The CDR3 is CASSRAFGLAGVHEQFF. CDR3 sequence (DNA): TGTGCCAGCAGCCGCGCATTCGGACTAGCGGGAGTCCATGAGCAGTTCTTC.

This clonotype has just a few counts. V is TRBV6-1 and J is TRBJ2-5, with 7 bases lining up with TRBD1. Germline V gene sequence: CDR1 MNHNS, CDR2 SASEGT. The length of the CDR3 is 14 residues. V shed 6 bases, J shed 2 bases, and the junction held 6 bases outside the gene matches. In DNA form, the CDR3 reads TGTGCCAGCAGCACATGGGACAGACAAGAGACCCAGTACTTC. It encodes CASSTWDRQETQYF.

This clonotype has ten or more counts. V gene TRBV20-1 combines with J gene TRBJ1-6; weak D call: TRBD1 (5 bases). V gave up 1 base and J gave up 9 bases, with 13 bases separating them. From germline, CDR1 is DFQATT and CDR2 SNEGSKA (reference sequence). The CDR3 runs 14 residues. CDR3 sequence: CSARVGPTSSPLHF. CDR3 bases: TGCAGTGCTAGAGTGGGACCAACGAGTTCACCCCTCCACTTT.

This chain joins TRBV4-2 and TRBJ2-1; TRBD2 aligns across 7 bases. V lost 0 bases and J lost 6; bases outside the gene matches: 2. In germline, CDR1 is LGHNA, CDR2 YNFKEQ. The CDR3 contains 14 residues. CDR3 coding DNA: TGTGCCAGCAGCCAAGATGGGACTATCAATGAGCAGTTCTTC. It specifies CASSQDGTINEQFF.

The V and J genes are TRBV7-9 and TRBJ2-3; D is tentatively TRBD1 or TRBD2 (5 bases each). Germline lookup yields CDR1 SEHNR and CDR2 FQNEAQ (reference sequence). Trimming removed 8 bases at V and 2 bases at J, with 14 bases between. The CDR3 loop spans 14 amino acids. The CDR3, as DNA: TGTGCCAGCCGGGACCCTCACTCCACAGATACGCAGTATTTT. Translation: CASRDPHSTDTQYF.